This TCR beta chain was obtained from a study of blood T cell repertoires in COVID-19. Study overall: Italy, Spain and the United States were the sources of the convalescent and acute COVID-19 samples.

Produced via immunoSEQ multiplex PCR; TCRdb's table is partial and in-frame only. The data show about 120,000 clones, 90% seen once. Trimming took 7 bases from V and 7 from J; bases not matched to a gene: 8. The CDR3 length is 13 residues. The sequencing input was peripheral blood. This receptor was taken from a woman between 55 and 75 years old with COVID-19, enrolled during active disease. The chain links TRBV12-3 or TRBV12-4 to TRBJ1-2; TRBD1 matches 8 bases. CDR3 sequence (DNA): TGTGCCAGCAACCCGGACAGGGTGGTTGGCTACACCTTC. Protein sequence: CASNPDRVVGYTF.